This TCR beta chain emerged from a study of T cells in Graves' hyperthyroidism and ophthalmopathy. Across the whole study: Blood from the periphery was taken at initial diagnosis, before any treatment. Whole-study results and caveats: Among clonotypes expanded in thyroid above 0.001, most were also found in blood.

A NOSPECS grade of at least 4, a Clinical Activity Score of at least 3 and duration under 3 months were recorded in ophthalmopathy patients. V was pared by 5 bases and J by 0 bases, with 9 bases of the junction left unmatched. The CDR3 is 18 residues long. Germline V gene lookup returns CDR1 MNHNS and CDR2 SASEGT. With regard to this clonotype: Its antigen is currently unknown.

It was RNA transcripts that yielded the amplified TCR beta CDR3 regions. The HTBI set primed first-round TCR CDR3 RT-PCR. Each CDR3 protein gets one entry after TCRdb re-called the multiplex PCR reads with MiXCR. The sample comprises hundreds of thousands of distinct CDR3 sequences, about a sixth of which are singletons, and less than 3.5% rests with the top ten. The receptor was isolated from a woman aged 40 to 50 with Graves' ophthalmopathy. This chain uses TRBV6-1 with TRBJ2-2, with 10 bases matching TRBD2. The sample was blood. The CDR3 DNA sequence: TGTGCCAGCAGTCCGGGGCTAGCGGGAGCCGCGAACACCGGGGAGCTGTTTTTT. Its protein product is CASSPGLAGAANTGELFF.